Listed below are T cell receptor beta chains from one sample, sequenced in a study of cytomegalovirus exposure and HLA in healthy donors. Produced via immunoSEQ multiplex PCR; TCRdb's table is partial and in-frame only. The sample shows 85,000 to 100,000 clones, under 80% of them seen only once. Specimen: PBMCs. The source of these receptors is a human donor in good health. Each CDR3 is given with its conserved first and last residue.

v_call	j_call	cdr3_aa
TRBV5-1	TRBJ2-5	CASSLAEDSVLYQETQYF
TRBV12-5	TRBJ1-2	CASGFPGGEYGYTF
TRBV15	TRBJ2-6	CVTSTTRRTSGDAGANVLTF
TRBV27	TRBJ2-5	CASSPLRGNQETQYF
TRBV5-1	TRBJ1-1	CASSLGQRNTEAFF
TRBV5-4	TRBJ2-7	CASSLGDSPYEQYF
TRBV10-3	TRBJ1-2	CAISESSRQPGYGYTF
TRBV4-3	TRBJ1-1	CASSQDLSGEAFF
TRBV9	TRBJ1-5	CASSVVGGPQHF
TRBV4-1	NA	CASSQGFGTGGNEQYF
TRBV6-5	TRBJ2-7	CASSYAASGGMEQYF
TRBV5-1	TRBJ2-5	CASSLDRIGETQYF
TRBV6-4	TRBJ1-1	CASSRRGEEFGTEAFF
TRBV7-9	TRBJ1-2	CASSRSLGAVVNGYTF
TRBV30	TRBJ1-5	CAWSDDSYSNQPQHF
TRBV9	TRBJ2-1	CASSVTSTYNEQFF
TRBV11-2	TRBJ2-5	CASSFERSQETQYF
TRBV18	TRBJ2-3	CASSRRDSFTDTQYF